These T cell receptor beta chains were read from a single sample in a study of blood T cell repertoires in COVID-19. Measured with immunoSEQ multiplex PCR; TCRdb has only the in-frame clones, and not every one. The sample holds about 120,000 clones, 80% to 90% seen once. The sequenced material came from peripheral blood. Receptor source: a human donor with acute or convalescent COVID-19. The donor label of this sample is uncertain. Each CDR3 is given with its conserved first and last residue. Each record gives: V gene, clone size, J gene, D gene, CDR3 protein, CDR3 DNA. A D gene is named only where the DNA matches it firmly. Not every row has a clone size; where given, it reads once, few, many or a size class.

>TRBV30|.|TRBJ2-2|.
CAWSQGTGELFF
TGTGCCTGGAGCCAGGGGACCGGGGAGCTGTTTTTT
>TRBV2|.|TRBJ2-1|.
CASSDRGRHNEQFF
TGTGCCAGCAGTGACCGGGGAAGACACAATGAGCAGTTCTTC
>TRBV6-5|.|TRBJ1-1|.
CASKGSFRDPEAFF
TGTGCCAGCAAAGGCTCCTTCAGGGATCCTGAAGCTTTCTTT
>TRBV28|.|TRBJ2-7|TRBD2
CASSRRASGRREQYF
TGTGCCAGCTCCCGAAGGGCTAGCGGGAGGAGAGAGCAGTACTTC
>TRBV25-1|once|TRBJ2-1|.
CASSLTGSSYNEQFF
TGTGCCAGCAGCCTGACTGGAAGCTCCTACAATGAGCAGTTCTTC
>TRBV30|.|TRBJ1-2|.
CAWSVGRYRANYGYTF
TGTGCCTGGAGTGTAGGCCGGTACAGGGCTAACTATGGCTACACCTTC
>TRBV10-3|.|TRBJ2-2|TRBD2
CAISSERGGPNTGELFF
TGTGCCATCAGTTCCGAGCGGGGGGGCCCGAACACCGGGGAGCTGTTTTTT
>TRBV18|.|TRBJ1-5|.
CASSPRYSNQPQHF
TGTGCCAGCTCACCCCGCTATAGCAATCAGCCCCAGCATTTT
>TRBV18|.|TRBJ2-7|.
CASSPSATQVRLGEQYF
TGTGCCAGCTCACCGTCGGCGACACAGGTCCGTTTGGGCGAGCAGTACTTC
>TRBV28|.|TRBJ2-7|.
CASSPPMAVSYEQYF
TGTGCCAGCAGCCCTCCCATGGCTGTTTCCTACGAGCAGTACTTC